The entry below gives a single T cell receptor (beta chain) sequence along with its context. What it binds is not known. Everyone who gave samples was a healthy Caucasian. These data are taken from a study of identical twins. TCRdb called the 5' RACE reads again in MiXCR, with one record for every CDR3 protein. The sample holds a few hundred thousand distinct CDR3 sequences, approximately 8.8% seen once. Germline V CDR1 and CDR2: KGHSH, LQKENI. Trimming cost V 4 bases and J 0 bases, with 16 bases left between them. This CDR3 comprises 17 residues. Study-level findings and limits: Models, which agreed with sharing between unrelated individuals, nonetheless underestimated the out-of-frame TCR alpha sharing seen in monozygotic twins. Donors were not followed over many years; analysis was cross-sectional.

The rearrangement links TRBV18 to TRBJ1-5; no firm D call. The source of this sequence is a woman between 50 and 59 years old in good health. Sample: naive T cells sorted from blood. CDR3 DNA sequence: TGTGCCAGCTCACTTAAGTCGGGGTCGACTAGCAATCAGCCCCAGCATTTT. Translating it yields CASSLKSGSTSNQPQHF.